This T cell receptor beta chain was sequenced during a study of T cell repertoires in cytomegalovirus infection. Germline V gene data show CDR1 as SGDLS and CDR2 as YYNGEE. Trimming took 4 bases from V and 8 from J; bases not matched to a gene: 11. This CDR3 is 15 amino acids long. Notes on this clonotype: Its antigen remains unidentified.

TCRdb fed the reads into MiXCR, producing one record per CDR3 protein. Of some 920,000 distinct CDR3 sequences detected, 30% to 40% appear once; the ten largest clones hold about 14%. The source was cultured CD8+ T cells from PBMCs, collected from culture after CMV antigen stimulation. This chain links TRBV9 with TRBJ1-1, with 10 bases aligning to TRBD1. This TCR came from a human donor in good health (CMV status not recorded). Some clones in this sample may be carry-over from other donors' samples. CDR3 loop: CASSLSGTGANEAFF. DNA for the CDR3: TGTGCCAGCAGCCTTTCCGGGACAGGGGCGAACGAAGCTTTCTTT.